One T cell receptor (beta chain) is described in this entry. Using immunoSEQ multiplex PCR, the repertoire was profiled, and TCRdb retains in-frame clones only, with some absent. The sample contains around 130,000 clones, 90% to 96% of which appear only once. This sample is drawn from a study of T cell changes during pregnancy in multiple sclerosis. There are 15 residues in the CDR3. V lost 0 bases and J lost 0, with 9 bases in between. Germline-derived CDR1 and CDR2 are SGDLS and YYNGEE. Here the sequenced sample was peripheral blood, taken after pregnancy. This chain connects TRBV9 to TRBJ2-5; D unresolved. This clonotype originated in a female donor with multiple sclerosis, enrolled in a pregnancy study. In DNA form, the CDR3 reads TGTGCCAGCAGCGTAGAAGACTTGTACCAAGAGACCCAGTACTTC. It codes for CASSVEDLYQETQYF.